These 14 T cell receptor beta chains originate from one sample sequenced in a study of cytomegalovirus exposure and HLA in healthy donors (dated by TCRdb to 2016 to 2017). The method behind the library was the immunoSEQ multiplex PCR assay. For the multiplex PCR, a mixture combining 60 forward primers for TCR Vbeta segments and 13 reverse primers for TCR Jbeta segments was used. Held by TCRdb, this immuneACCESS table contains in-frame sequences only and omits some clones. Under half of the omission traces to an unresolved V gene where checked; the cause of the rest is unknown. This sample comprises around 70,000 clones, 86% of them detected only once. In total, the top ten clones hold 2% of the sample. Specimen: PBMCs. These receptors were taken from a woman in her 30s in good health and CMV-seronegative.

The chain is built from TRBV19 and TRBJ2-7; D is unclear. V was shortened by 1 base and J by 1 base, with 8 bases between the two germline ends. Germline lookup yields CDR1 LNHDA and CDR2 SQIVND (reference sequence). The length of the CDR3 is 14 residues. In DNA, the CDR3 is TGTGCCAGTAGTATAGGCGGCTTTTCCTACGAGCAGTACTTC. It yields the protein CASSIGGFSYEQYF.

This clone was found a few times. The CDR3: CASSTDSPGPPQHF. CDR3 nucleotide sequence: TGTGCCAGCAGCACGGACAGCCCCGGGCCGCCCCAGCATTTT. This rearrangement joins TRBV27 to TRBJ1-5; D perhaps matches TRBD1 (6 bases). The CDR3 runs 14 residues. The ends were cut back, 6 bases at V and 9 bases at J, with 18 bases in the middle. Germline V gene lookup returns CDR1 MNHEY and CDR2 SMNVEV (reference sequence).

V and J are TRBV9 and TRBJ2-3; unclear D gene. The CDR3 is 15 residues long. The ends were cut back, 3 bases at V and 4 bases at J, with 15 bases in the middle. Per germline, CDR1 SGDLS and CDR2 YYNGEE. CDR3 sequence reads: CASSGQGADADTQYF. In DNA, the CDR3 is TGTGCCAGCAGCGGGCAAGGAGCTGACGCAGATACGCAGTATTTT.

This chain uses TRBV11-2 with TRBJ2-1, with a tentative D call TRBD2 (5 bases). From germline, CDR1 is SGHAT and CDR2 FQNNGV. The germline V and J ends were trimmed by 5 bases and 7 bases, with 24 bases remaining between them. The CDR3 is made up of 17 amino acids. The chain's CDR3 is CASSRPGFGVEVNEQFF. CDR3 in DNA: TGTGCCAGCAGCCGTCCCGGTTTCGGCGTGGAGGTGAATGAGCAGTTCTTC.

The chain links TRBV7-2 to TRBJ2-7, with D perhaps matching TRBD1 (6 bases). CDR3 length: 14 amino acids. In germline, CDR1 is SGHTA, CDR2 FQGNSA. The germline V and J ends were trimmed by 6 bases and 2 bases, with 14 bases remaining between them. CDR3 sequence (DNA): TGTGCCAGCAGGAGGGATAGGGACACCTACGAGCAGTACTTC. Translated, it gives CASRRDRDTYEQYF.

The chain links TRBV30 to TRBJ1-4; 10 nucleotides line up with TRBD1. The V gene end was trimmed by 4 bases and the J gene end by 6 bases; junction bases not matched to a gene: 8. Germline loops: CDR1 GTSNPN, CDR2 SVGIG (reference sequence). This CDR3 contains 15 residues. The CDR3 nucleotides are TGTGCCTGGACCCCCCTGGGGACAGGGGATGAAAAACTGTTTTTT. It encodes CAWTPLGTGDEKLFF.

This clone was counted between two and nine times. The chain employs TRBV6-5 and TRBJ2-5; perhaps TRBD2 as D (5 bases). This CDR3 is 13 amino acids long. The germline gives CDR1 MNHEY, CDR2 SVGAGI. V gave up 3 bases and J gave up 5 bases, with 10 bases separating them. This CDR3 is CASSYSGWETQYF. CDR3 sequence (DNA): TGTGCCAGCAGTTATTCGGGGTGGGAGACCCAGTACTTC.

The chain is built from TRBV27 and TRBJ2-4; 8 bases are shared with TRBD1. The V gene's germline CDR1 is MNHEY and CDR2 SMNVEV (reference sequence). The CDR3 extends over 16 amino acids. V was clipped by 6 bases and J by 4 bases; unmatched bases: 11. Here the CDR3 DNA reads TGTGCCAGCAGCCCCCTACAGGGGGGTAGGAAAAACATTCAGTACTTC. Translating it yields CASSPLQGGRKNIQYF.

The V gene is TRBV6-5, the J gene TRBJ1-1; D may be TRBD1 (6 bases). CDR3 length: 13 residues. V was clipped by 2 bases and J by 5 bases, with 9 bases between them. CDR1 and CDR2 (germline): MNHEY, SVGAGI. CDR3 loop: CASSYERGTEAFF. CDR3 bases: TGTGCCAGCAGTTACGAGAGGGGGACTGAAGCTTTCTTT.

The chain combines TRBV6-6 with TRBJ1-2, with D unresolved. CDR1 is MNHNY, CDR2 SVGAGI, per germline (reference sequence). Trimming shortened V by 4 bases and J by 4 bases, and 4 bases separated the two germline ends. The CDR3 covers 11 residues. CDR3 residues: CASSSIYGYTF. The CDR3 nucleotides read TGTGCCAGCAGTTCCATCTATGGCTACACCTTC.

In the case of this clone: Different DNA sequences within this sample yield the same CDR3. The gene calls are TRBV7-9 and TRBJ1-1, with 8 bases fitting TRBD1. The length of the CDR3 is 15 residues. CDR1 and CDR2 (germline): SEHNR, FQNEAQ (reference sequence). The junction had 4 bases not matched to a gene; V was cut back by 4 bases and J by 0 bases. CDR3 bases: TGTGCCAGCAGCTCTAGACAGGGGATGAACACTGAAGCTTTCTTT. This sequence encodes CASSSRQGMNTEAFF.

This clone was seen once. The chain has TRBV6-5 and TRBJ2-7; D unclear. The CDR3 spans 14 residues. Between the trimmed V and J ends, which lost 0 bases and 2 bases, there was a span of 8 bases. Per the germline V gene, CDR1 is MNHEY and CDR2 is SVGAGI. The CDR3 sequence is CASSYSALTYEQYF. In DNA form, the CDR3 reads TGTGCCAGCAGTTACTCGGCCCTTACCTACGAGCAGTACTTC.

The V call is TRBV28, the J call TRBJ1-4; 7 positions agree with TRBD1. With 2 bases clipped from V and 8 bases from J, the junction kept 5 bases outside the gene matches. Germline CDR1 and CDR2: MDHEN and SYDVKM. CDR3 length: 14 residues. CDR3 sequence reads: CASSLGRGREKLFF. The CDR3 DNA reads TGTGCCAGCAGTTTAGGTAGGGGGCGGGAAAAACTGTTTTTT.

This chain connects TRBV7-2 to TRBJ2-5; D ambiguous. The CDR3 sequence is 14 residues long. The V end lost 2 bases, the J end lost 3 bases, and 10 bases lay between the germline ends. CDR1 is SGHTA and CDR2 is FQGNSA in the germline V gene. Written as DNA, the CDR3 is TGTGCCAGCAGCTTATCGCGGAAAGAAGAGACCCAGTACTTC. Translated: CASSLSRKEETQYF.